This entry is about one T cell receptor beta chain. Its antigen is not yet known. No clone much larger than this one lies a single base away; base qualities are absent. This entry comes from a study of T cell repertoires in cytomegalovirus infection (dated by TCRdb to between 2017 and 2020). For the wider study: Donor HLA type was relevant to the analysis, because carriage of CMV infection together with the matching HLA type was indicated by public TCR beta signatures. General study outcomes and caveats: The ex vivo response was dominated by HLA-C-restricted CMV-specific TCR beta clonotypes, and the single most frequent clonotype in two of eight donors was supplied by these HLA-C-restricted clonotypes. In both this cohort and an independent cohort of some 350 donors, the cumulative frequency of public TCR beta family members distinguished carriers of CMV infection plus the relevant HLA type.

The CDR3 holds 19 amino acids from the cysteine to the phenylalanine. Of all the DNA, just the CDR3 is kept, 57 bases in frame from base 1. CDR1 and CDR2, per the germline V gene (reference sequence), are SEHNR and FQNEAQ. V is pared back by 5 bases and J by 0 bases, with 23 bases lying between the germline termini. For sequencing, an Illumina HiSeq 1500 was employed. The public reads were run again by TCRdb, first through fastp at Q25 and then through MiXCR, and only productive beta chains were kept. Rows with a matching CDR3 protein are joined into one entry that keeps the most common DNA and genes. The sample has some 180,000 distinct CDR3 sequences on record, about a sixth of them singletons. Less than 25% of the sample lies in the top ten.

The sequencing sample was made of CD8+ T cells from PBMCs. The clonotype originates from a human donor in good health (CMV status not recorded). Some clones in this sample may be carry-over from other donors' samples. This chain joins TRBV7-9 to TRBJ1-3, with no confident D gene call. The CDR3 reads CASSGIKDLFRSSGNTIYF. Here is the DNA: TGTGCCAGCAGCGGGATCAAAGACCTGTTTCGAAGCTCTGGAAACACCATATATTTT.